The source of this T cell receptor (beta chain) is a study of CD8 T cells in ankylosing spondylitis. The CDR3 sequence is 14 residues long. Between the trimmed V and J ends, which lost 6 bases and 6 bases, there was a span of 17 bases. From germline, CDR1 is MDHEN and CDR2 SYDVKM. In regard to this clonotype: Antigen: not known.

A quantitative 5'-RACE method, one with molecular barcodes, was used to make TCR beta libraries. TCRdb recomputed calls from the 5' RACE reads with MiXCR, one row per CDR3 protein. The table shows just under 550,000 distinct CDR3 sequences, with more than 9.5% occurring only once. Broader study findings: Reports say disease-linked clones showed up significantly more in matched ankylosing spondylitis synovial fluid. Characteristic, it appeared, of ankylosing spondylitis blood was a TCR beta motif of eight highly homologous variants. Clones linked with disease were CD8+ and fairly uncommon in the peripheral blood. Reports of some motif variants in reactive arthritis synovial fluid and blood predate this one.

Material: blood, either unsorted or a sorted T cell fraction (not recorded which). This TCR derives from a male donor with ankylosing spondylitis. The V gene is TRBV28, the J gene TRBJ1-2, with D possibly matching TRBD1 (6 bases). In DNA form, the CDR3 reads TGTGCCAGCAGAAACCCCGGGGGCTATGATGGCTACACCTTC. As protein: CASRNPGGYDGYTF.